This TCR beta chain stems from a study of response to subunit inactivated influenza vaccine. Overall study results and limits: Only a handful of new T cells, the authors suggested, are recruited with each seasonal influenza vaccination.

From germline, CDR1 is SQVTM and CDR2 ANQGSEA. Between the trimmed V and J ends, which lost 1 base and 5 bases, there was a span of 21 bases. This CDR3 is 17 amino acids long. This clonotype was found many times. The antigen is undetermined. TCRdb re-called the RT-PCR reads with MiXCR, one entry per CDR3 protein. The sample records 700,000 to 800,000 distinct CDR3 sequences, approximately 17% being singletons. The material sequenced was PBMCs from blood, taken 4 to 6 days after vaccination. V and J are TRBV29-1 and TRBJ2-1; D perhaps matches TRBD2 (5 bases). The source of this sequence is a man aged 45 to 65 who received an inactivated influenza vaccine. The CDR3 DNA follows: TGCAGCGTTGAAGGGCGTGCGTTTGGCGGAGGAAACAATGAGCAGTTCTTC. It specifies CSVEGRAFGGGNNEQFF.